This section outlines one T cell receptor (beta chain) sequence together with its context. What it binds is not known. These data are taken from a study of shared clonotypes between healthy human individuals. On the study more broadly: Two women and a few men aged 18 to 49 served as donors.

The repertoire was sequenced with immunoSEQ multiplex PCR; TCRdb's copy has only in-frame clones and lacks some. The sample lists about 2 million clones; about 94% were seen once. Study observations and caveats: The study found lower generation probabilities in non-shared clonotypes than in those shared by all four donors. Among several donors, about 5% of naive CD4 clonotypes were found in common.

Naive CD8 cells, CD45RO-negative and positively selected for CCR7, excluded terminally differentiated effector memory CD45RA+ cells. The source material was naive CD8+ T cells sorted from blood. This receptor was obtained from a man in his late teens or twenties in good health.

CDR3 bases: TGTGCCAGCAGCCTCGTAGCGGAATCCTACAATGAGCAGTTCTTC. Translation gives CASSLVAESYNEQFF. The V call is TRBV7-9, the J call TRBJ2-1; D is perhaps TRBD2 (6 bases). The CDR3 has 15 amino acids. V dropped 5 bases and J dropped 1 base, with 12 bases sitting between them. Germline lookup yields CDR1 SEHNR and CDR2 FQNEAQ (reference sequence). Full variable domain (missing parts from reference TRBV7-9 and TRBJ2-1): DTGVSQNPRHKITKRGQNVTFRCDPISEHNRLYWYRQTLGQGPEFLTYFQNEAQLEKSRLLSDRFSAERPKGSFSTLEIQRTEQGDSAMYLCASSLVAESYNEQFFGPGTRLTVL.